This entry describes one TCR beta chain. Its target is unknown. These data are taken from a study of regulatory T cells in long-lasting Graves disease. Study-wide background: With positive TSH receptor antibodies and over 5 years of antithyroid drugs, Graves' disease was considered persistent. Broader study findings: Newly diagnosed disease favored TRBV20-1 and TRBJ2-1 over persistent disease.

Time point given: persistent/refractory GD, antithyroid drugs over 5 years with positive TRAb. The TCR library used RNA extracted from PBMCs. Graves' disease diagnosis followed American Thyroid Association guidelines. With iRepertoire HTBI primers and Arm-PCR of CDR3 regions, TCR beta libraries were built. Original processing notes: Identification of gene segments yielded some 61 TRBV and over 12 TRBJ across samples. MiXCR, applied by TCRdb to the multiplex PCR reads, yields one record per CDR3 protein. These V and J calls derive from TCRdb rather than the authors' analysis. The data hold 500,000 to 800,000 distinct CDR3 sequences, with 30% observed a single time. The CDR3 spans 17 residues. V was cut by 7 bases and J by 5 bases, with 26 bases left in between. Germline V gene data show CDR1 as LNHDA and CDR2 as SQIVND (reference sequence).

The sequence came from a female donor with Graves disease. The material was peripheral blood mononuclear cells (PBMCs), obtained when the disease was refractory, from a patient treated with antithyroid drugs. The chain uses TRBV19 and TRBJ1-1, with a weak D call TRBD1 (6 bases). In nucleotides, the CDR3 is TGTGCCAGTATGCCGCTTCGGACAGCCAAACCGGAGACTGAAGCTTTCTTT. Translating it yields CASMPLRTAKPETEAFF.